The clone carrying this T cell receptor (beta chain) was counted ten times or more. TCRdb independently ran MiXCR on the RACE reads; one entry per CDR3 protein. The data contain about 69,000 distinct CDR3 sequences, 10% of them singletons. The source of the sample is a study of human T cells and chemical hapten exposure. Study background: Reading of the patch tests, which applied 0.01% DPC to the upper back, occurred at 6 days.

This CDR3 has 14 amino acids. Trimming left V 5 bases short and J 4 bases short, with 11 bases between. Germline loops: CDR1 LNHDA, CDR2 SQIVND (reference sequence). The time point denotes: patch test 2, 6 weeks after DPC sensitization. As for treatment: therapeutic diphenylcyclopropenone sensitization with weekly scalp DPC. The chain links TRBV19 to TRBJ2-2; D ambiguous. The TCR sequence derives from a woman aged 45-59 years with alopecia areata. Some clones in this sample may be carry-over from other donors' samples. Sequences were derived from whole blood, sampled in connection with sensitization to the hapten diphenylcyclopropenone (DPC). CDR3 loop: CASSPQASTGELFF. DNA of the CDR3: TGTGCCAGTAGTCCCCAGGCTAGCACCGGGGAGCTGTTTTTT.